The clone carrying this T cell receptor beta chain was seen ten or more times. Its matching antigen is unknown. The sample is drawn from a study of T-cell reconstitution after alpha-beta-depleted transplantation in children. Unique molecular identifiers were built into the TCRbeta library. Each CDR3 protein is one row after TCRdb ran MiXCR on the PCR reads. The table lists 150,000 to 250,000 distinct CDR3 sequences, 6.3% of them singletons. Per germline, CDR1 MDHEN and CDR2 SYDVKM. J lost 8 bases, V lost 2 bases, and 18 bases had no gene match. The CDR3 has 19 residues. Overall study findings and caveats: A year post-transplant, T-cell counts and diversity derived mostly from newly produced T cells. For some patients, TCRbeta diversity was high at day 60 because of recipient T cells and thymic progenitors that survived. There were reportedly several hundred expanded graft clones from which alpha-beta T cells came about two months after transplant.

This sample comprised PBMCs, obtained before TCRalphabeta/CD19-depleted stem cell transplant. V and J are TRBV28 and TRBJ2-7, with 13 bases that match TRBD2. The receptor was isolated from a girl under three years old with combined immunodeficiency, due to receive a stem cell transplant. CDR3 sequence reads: CASSLPLGLAGDYVDKQYF. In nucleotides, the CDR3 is TGTGCCAGCAGTTTACCCCTTGGACTAGCGGGAGACTACGTTGACAAGCAGTACTTC.